This TCR beta chain stems from a study of blood T cell repertoires in COVID-19. Overall study: There were acute and convalescent COVID-19 samples, and they came from the United States, Italy and Spain. PBMCs, B-cell-depleted T cells, or T cells were the source of the cDNA or gDNA that made up the material.

Per the original data handling: Quantification of nucleated cells was approximated via reference gene primer amplification. Sequencing was performed with immunoSEQ multiplex PCR; in TCRdb, only in-frame clones are kept and a portion is missing. Clone size and V and J calls were adopted from that table, with D and trimming inferred from the DNA. The table has around 230,000 clones, around four fifths seen once. The CDR3 loop spans 12 amino acids. From germline, CDR1 is LNHDA and CDR2 SQIVND (reference sequence). Sequencing was performed on peripheral blood. The origin of this receptor is a woman aged 40-49 years with active or convalescent COVID-19. V is TRBV19 and J is TRBJ1-1; no firm D call. CDR3 bases: TGTGTCCGGGAAGGGAGTGGCACTGAAGCTTTCTTT. It encodes CVREGSGTEAFF.